This entry lists 22 T cell receptor beta chains sequenced from one sample in a study of T-cell reconstitution after alpha-beta-depleted transplantation in children. Overall study findings and caveats: Newly produced T cells mostly accounted for T-cell counts and diversity one year post-transplant.

TCRbeta library preparation incorporated unique molecular identifiers. Each CDR3 protein is one row after TCRdb ran MiXCR on the PCR reads. The repertoire holds 250,000 to 300,000 distinct CDR3 sequences, with less than 9.5% as singletons. For these receptors, no antigen is known. The input for sequencing was peripheral blood, taken 360 days after TCRalphabeta/CD19-depleted stem cell transplant. All receptors derive from a female patient between 2 and 15 years old who had a stem cell transplant for Fanconi anemia, so the T cells may come from the graft donor.

This clonotype was seen repeatedly, ten times or more. The CDR3 bases are TGCGCCAGCAGCCTCCTGGGACAGAGCTCCTACAATGAGCAGTTCTTC. It is translated as CASSLLGQSSYNEQFF. The V and J genes are TRBV5-1 and TRBJ2-1; TRBD1 matches 7 bases. From germline, CDR1 is SGHRS and CDR2 YFSETQ. The CDR3 sequence is 16 residues long. Trimming took 4 bases from V and 0 from J; bases not matched to a gene: 7.

This clonotype was detected many times. V and J are TRBV5-1 and TRBJ2-1; no clear D gene. CDR1 and CDR2 from the germline V gene are SGHRS and YFSETQ. The CDR3 totals 16 residues. The germline V and J ends were trimmed by 3 bases and 5 bases, with 18 bases remaining between them. The DNA for the CDR3 is TGCGCCAGCAGCTCCTTCATGTCAACCTTGAACAATGAGCAGTTCTTC. It yields the protein CASSSFMSTLNNEQFF.

The chain has TRBV11-2 and TRBJ2-1; TRBD2 matches at 8 bases. Germline CDR1 and CDR2: SGHAT and FQNNGV. This CDR3 region has 15 residues. V gave up 5 bases and J gave up 4 bases; unmatched junction bases: 7. The CDR3 loop reads CASSPERGTYNEQFF. The CDR3 DNA sequence: TGTGCCAGCAGCCCGGAGCGGGGGACGTACAATGAGCAGTTCTTC.

The table lists this clonotype with a few counts. The chain is built from TRBV20-1 and TRBJ2-5, with D possibly called TRBD1 or TRBD2 (5 bases each). V was trimmed by 5 bases and J by 4 bases, leaving 11 bases between them. The germline gives CDR1 DFQATT, CDR2 SNEGSKA (reference sequence). This CDR3 comprises 12 residues. The CDR3 region has the DNA TGCAGTGCTGTAACTAGGGGAGAGACCCAGTACTTC. Translation: CSAVTRGETQYF.

This clonotype was recorded a few times. This chain joins TRBV12-3 or TRBV12-4 and TRBJ2-3; 13 bases map to TRBD2. With 3 bases clipped from V and 4 bases from J, the junction kept 7 bases outside the gene matches. The CDR3 has 17 residues. The CDR3 here is CASSFGTSGNIADTQYF. The DNA for the CDR3 is TGTGCCAGCAGTTTTGGGACTAGCGGGAATATTGCAGATACGCAGTATTTT.

This clonotype has ten or more counts. The rearrangement uses TRBV6-2 or TRBV6-3 and TRBJ2-3; 10 bases align to TRBD2. Unmatched junction bases numbered 19, after V lost 0 bases and J lost 1 base. The CDR3 totals 22 residues. Germline V gene data show CDR1 as MNHEY and CDR2 as SVGEGT. The CDR3 loop is CASSYSNWFLASGSSGTDTQYF. In DNA form, the CDR3 reads TGTGCCAGCAGTTACTCGAATTGGTTCTTGGCTAGCGGGAGTTCGGGCACAGATACGCAGTATTTT.

This clonotype turned up a few times. The chain employs TRBV28 and TRBJ2-5; 10 positions match TRBD1. With V trimmed by 3 bases and J by 2 bases, 3 bases remained unmatched. The CDR3 spans 15 residues. Per the germline V gene, CDR1 is MDHEN and CDR2 is SYDVKM. DNA of the CDR3: TGTGCCAGCAGTTTCGGGACAGGGGTACAAGAGACCCAGTACTTC. As protein: CASSFGTGVQETQYF.

This clonotype was observed many times. V usage is TRBV28 and J usage is TRBJ2-7; the D is unclear. The V gene's germline CDR1 is MDHEN and CDR2 SYDVKM. Trimming removed 3 bases at V and 0 bases at J, with 9 bases between. This CDR3 has 14 residues. The CDR3 here is CASSFVGSSYEQYF. The CDR3 DNA follows: TGTGCCAGCAGTTTCGTTGGAAGCTCCTACGAGCAGTACTTC.

Concerning this clonotype: This is likely a read error, given that the CDR3 carries no conserved phenylalanine or tryptophan at its end. The chain uses TRBV10-2 and TRBJ1-1; the D gene is possibly TRBD1 (5 bases). Germline CDR1 WSHSY, CDR2 SAAADI. CDR3 length: 15 amino acids. The CDR3 DNA reads TGTGCCAGCAGTGAGTCGGGACTCCGTCTCACTGAAGCTTTCTCT. Residues: CASSESGLRLTEAFS.

At least ten counts were recorded for this clonotype. This chain links TRBV29-1 with TRBJ2-1, with 9 bases matching TRBD1. This CDR3 has 15 amino acids. V shed 4 bases, J shed 5 bases, and the junction held 9 bases outside the gene matches. The V gene's germline CDR1 is SQVTM and CDR2 ANQGSEA. This CDR3 reads CSVAVGDRAHNEQFF. The CDR3 DNA is TGCAGCGTTGCCGTCGGGGACAGGGCGCACAATGAGCAGTTCTTC.

As to this clonotype: This may be a read error: a much more frequent sequence differs by one nucleotide. A read error is likely, as this CDR3 ends without the conserved phenylalanine or tryptophan. V usage is TRBV7-2 and J usage is TRBJ2-1; D unresolved. V lost 5 bases, J lost 10 bases, and 15 bases lay in between. CDR3 length: 13 residues. CDR1 and CDR2 from the germline V gene are SGHTA and FQGNSA. CDR3 sequence: CASSAYLDPEQFS. Written as DNA, the CDR3 is TGTGCCAGCAGCGCCTACTTAGATCCCGAGCAGTTCTCC.

In its sample, this clonotype was seen many times. The rearrangement uses TRBV18 and TRBJ1-1; a weak D match, TRBD1 (5 bases). The V and J ends lost 4 bases and 4 bases respectively, with 13 bases between them. The CDR3 spans 14 residues. Germline-derived CDR1 and CDR2 are KGHSH and LQKENI. CDR3 amino acids: CASSRQGGPTEAFF. The CDR3 coding sequence is TGTGCCAGCTCACGTCAGGGCGGGCCCACTGAAGCTTTCTTT.

This clonotype was observed at least ten times. This chain uses TRBV20-1 with TRBJ1-3; no firm D call. The CDR3 is made up of 11 amino acids. Germline V gives CDR1 DFQATT, CDR2 SNEGSKA (reference sequence). Trimming removed 5 bases from V and 4 bases from J, with 6 bases in between. The CDR3 reads CSAVHGNTIYF. The DNA for the CDR3 is TGCAGTGCTGTACACGGAAACACCATATATTTT.

This clonotype was recorded many times. The gene calls are TRBV9 and TRBJ1-1, with D hard to call. V was clipped by 0 bases and J by 0 bases, with 6 bases between them. Per the germline V gene, CDR1 is SGDLS and CDR2 is YYNGEE. The CDR3 spans 14 residues. CDR3 residues: CASSVGQLNTEAFF. CDR3 in DNA: TGTGCCAGCAGCGTAGGACAACTGAACACTGAAGCTTTCTTT. The full variable domain, its missing parts supplied by reference TRBV9 and TRBJ1-1, is DSGVTQTPKHLITATGQRVTLRCSPRSGDLSVYWYQQSLDQGLQFLIQYYNGEERAKGNILERFSAQQFPDLHSELNLSSLELGDSALYFCASSVGQLNTEAFFGQGTRLTVV.

Only a few counts were recorded for this clonotype. The rearrangement uses TRBV28 and TRBJ2-1, with D possibly matching TRBD1 (6 bases). The CDR3 is made up of 15 amino acids. V dropped 5 bases and J dropped 3 bases, with 14 bases sitting between them. Germline CDR1 MDHEN, CDR2 SYDVKM. The chain's CDR3 is CASSNRVALYNEQFF. The CDR3 DNA sequence: TGTGCCAGCAGTAACAGGGTAGCCCTCTACAATGAGCAGTTCTTC.

The table lists this clonotype with a few counts. The chain joins TRBV29-1 to TRBJ1-1; D is uncertain. The V end was cut by 5 bases, the J end by 0 bases, with 10 bases between. There are 13 residues in the CDR3. Germline V gene sequence: CDR1 SQVTM, CDR2 ANQGSEA. This CDR3 is CSVLTPVNTEAFF. The CDR3 DNA reads TGCAGCGTTCTAACCCCCGTGAACACTGAAGCTTTCTTT.

This clonotype was detected a few times. The chain carries TRBV7-8 and TRBJ2-5; TRBD2 matches at 11 bases. This CDR3 is 14 amino acids long. Germline V gene data show CDR1 as SGHVS and CDR2 as FQNEAQ. V lost 3 bases, J lost 4 bases, and 1 base stayed unmatched. CDR3 sequence: CASSFTSGGETQYF. The CDR3 DNA reads TGTGCCAGCAGCTTCACTAGCGGGGGAGAGACCCAGTACTTC. Filled out from reference TRBV7-8 and TRBJ2-5, the complete variable domain reads GAGVSQSPRYKVAKRGQDVALRCDPISGHVSLFWYQQALGQGPEFLTYFQNEAQLDKSGLPSDRFFAERPEGSVSTLKIQRTQQEDSAVYLCASSFTSGGETQYFGPGTRLLVL.

The chain combines TRBV9 with TRBJ1-4; 10 bases are shared with TRBD1. Germline V gene lookup returns CDR1 SGDLS and CDR2 YYNGEE. V lost 4 bases to trimming and J lost 1 base; unmatched junction nucleotides: 7. The CDR3 loop spans 17 amino acids. The CDR3 here is CASSLGQGSRTNEKLFF. The CDR3 DNA reads as TGTGCCAGCAGCCTGGGACAGGGGAGCCGAACTAATGAAAAACTGTTTTTT.

This clonotype was recorded a few times. This chain uses TRBV11-2 with TRBJ1-2; D is unclear. V was clipped by 0 bases and J by 5 bases, with 16 bases between them. This CDR3 region has 16 residues. Germline-derived CDR1 and CDR2 are SGHAT and FQNNGV. In DNA form, the CDR3 reads TGTGCCAGCAGCTTAGAAGCCGGACGTAATGGGTATGGCTACACCTTC. This sequence encodes CASSLEAGRNGYGYTF.

CDR3 sequence reads: CASSFERQAIGYGYTF. Written as DNA, the CDR3 is TGTGCCAGCAGCTTCGAGCGGCAAGCAATTGGATATGGCTACACCTTC. The gene calls are TRBV7-2 and TRBJ1-2, with D uncertain. CDR3 length: 16 amino acids. The germline V and J ends were trimmed by 3 bases and 5 bases, with 19 bases remaining between them. Germline lookup yields CDR1 SGHTA and CDR2 FQGNSA.

This chain joins TRBV19 and TRBJ1-3, with D possibly TRBD1 on 5 matching bases. The CDR3 contains 16 residues. Germline assignment: CDR1 LNHDA and CDR2 SQIVND (reference sequence). V lost 4 bases, J lost 6 bases, and 19 bases lay in between. CDR3 protein: CASSNGPGQPLNTIYF. CDR3 sequence (DNA): TGTGCCAGTAGTAACGGGCCAGGACAACCCTTAAACACCATATATTTT.

In this sample, this clonotype turned up a few times. V is TRBV20-1 and J is TRBJ2-4; D gene uncertain. Germline V lookup: CDR1 DFQATT, CDR2 SNEGSKA (reference sequence). Trimming pared 3 bases from V and 7 bases from J, leaving 10 bases between. The CDR3 consists of 12 residues. The CDR3 sequence: CSASQPSNIQYF. The DNA of the CDR3 is TGCAGTGCTAGCCAGCCATCCAACATTCAGTACTTC.